What follows are 7 T cell receptor beta chains derived from one specimen sequenced in a study of T cells in Graves' hyperthyroidism and ophthalmopathy. What was amplified from RNA transcripts were TCR beta CDR3 regions. TCR CDR3 underwent first-round RT-PCR with the HTBI primer set. TCRdb re-called the multiplex PCR reads through MiXCR, storing one row per CDR3 protein. Of about 610,000 distinct CDR3 sequences listed, about 15% are singletons. Sequences were obtained from blood. All receptors derive from a woman in her forties with Graves' ophthalmopathy.

The chain uses TRBV28 and TRBJ2-5, with TRBD1 matching over 11 bases. The length of the CDR3 is 16 residues. Germline-derived CDR1 and CDR2 are MDHEN and SYDVKM. Trimming took 5 bases from V and 5 from J; bases not matched to a gene: 10. The CDR3 region is CASSPPGQGAGETQYF. The CDR3 nucleotides are TGTGCCAGCAGTCCCCCCGGACAGGGGGCTGGGGAGACCCAGTACTTC. Full variable domain (missing parts from reference TRBV28 and TRBJ2-5): DVKVTQSSRYLVKRTGEKVFLECVQDMDHENMFWYRQDPGLGLRLIYFSYDVKMKEKGDIPEGYSVSREKKERFSLILESASTNQTSMYLCASSPPGQGAGETQYFGPGTRLLVL.

The table lists this clonotype with many counts. The chain employs TRBV10-3 and TRBJ1-1; TRBD1 is a possible D gene (6 bases). Germline CDR1 ENHRY, CDR2 SYGVKD. CDR3 size: 13 residues. V lost 6 bases and J lost 5, with 13 bases in between. The CDR3 here is CAIRRETGTEAFF. CDR3 bases: TGTGCCATCAGGCGGGAAACAGGGACTGAAGCTTTCTTT.

This clonotype was observed many times. The genes are TRBV28 and TRBJ2-7; 7 bases align to TRBD1. In germline, CDR1 is MDHEN, CDR2 SYDVKM. Trimming cost V 7 bases and J 3 bases; bases outside gene matches: 9. The CDR3 is made up of 14 amino acids. This CDR3 reads CASKKGGNIYEQYF. The CDR3 DNA reads as TGTGCCAGCAAGAAAGGGGGCAACATCTACGAGCAGTACTTC.

J is TRBJ1-6 and V is TRBV12-3 or TRBV12-4; D is perhaps TRBD1 (6 bases). Trimming took 3 bases from V and 0 from J, leaving 18 bases between them. CDR3 length: 19 residues. CDR3 residues: CASSFNGGGVGSYNSPLHF. The DNA of the CDR3 is TGTGCCAGCAGTTTTAATGGGGGGGGCGTGGGCTCCTATAATTCACCCCTCCACTTT.

There are many counts of this clonotype. The rearrangement joins TRBV7-8 to TRBJ1-5; 8 bases align to TRBD1. The V segment lost 2 bases and the J segment 2 bases; nucleotides outside the gene matches: 2. This CDR3 has 15 amino acids. CDR1 SGHVS and CDR2 FQNEAQ come from the germline V gene. The CDR3 coding sequence is TGTGCCAGCAGCTTACTGGACAGGGGCAATCAGCCCCAGCATTTT. Its protein product is CASSLLDRGNQPQHF.

This clonotype was seen at least ten times. CDR3 sequence (DNA): TGCGCCAGCAGCCAACTAGTGAAATCGAACACCGGGGAGCTGTTTTTT. It is translated as CASSQLVKSNTGELFF. V usage is TRBV4-1 and J usage is TRBJ2-2; D remains ambiguous. Germline values: CDR1 MGHRA, CDR2 YSYEKL. The CDR3 loop spans 16 amino acids. Trimming stripped 2 bases from V and 0 bases from J, with 10 bases between.

This clonotype was observed many times. The chain joins TRBV6-2 or TRBV6-3 to TRBJ2-7, with 8 bases lining up with TRBD1. After removal of 6 bases from V and 0 bases from J, the junction contained 7 bases not matched to a gene. The CDR3 runs 15 residues. Germline CDR1 and CDR2: MNHEY and SVGEGT. The CDR3 DNA sequence: TGTGCCAGCAGCTTTCGGGACAGGACCTCCTACGAGCAGTACTTC. Encoded protein: CASSFRDRTSYEQYF.